The present T cell receptor beta chain was sequenced within a study of blood T cell repertoires in COVID-19. Study as a whole: Researchers got acute and convalescent COVID-19 samples from the United States, Italy and Spain. T cells, B-cell-depleted T cells, or PBMCs supplied cDNA or gDNA.

Seattle-derived patients entered the study during active infection and were followed longitudinally. Original analysis: Reference gene primers were amplified, and this amplification served to estimate nucleated cell counts. TCRdb's copy holds only in-frame clones and misses some; the assay was immunoSEQ multiplex PCR. The V and J calls and clone size were taken over from that table, and D and trimming were inferred from the DNA. Of roughly 87,000 clones in the sample, roughly 88% were seen once. CDR1 MDHEN and CDR2 SYDVKM come from the germline V gene. The CDR3 extends over 15 amino acids. The V gene end was trimmed by 7 bases and the J gene end by 4 bases; junction bases not matched to a gene: 8.

This TCR came from a woman of 80 years or more with COVID-19, enrolled during active disease. The gene calls are TRBV28 and TRBJ1-2, with TRBD1 identical over 11 bases. Sample: peripheral blood. The CDR3 here is CASTIRTGGLYGYTF. The DNA of the CDR3 is TGTGCCAGCACTATTAGGACAGGGGGCCTCTATGGCTACACCTTC.